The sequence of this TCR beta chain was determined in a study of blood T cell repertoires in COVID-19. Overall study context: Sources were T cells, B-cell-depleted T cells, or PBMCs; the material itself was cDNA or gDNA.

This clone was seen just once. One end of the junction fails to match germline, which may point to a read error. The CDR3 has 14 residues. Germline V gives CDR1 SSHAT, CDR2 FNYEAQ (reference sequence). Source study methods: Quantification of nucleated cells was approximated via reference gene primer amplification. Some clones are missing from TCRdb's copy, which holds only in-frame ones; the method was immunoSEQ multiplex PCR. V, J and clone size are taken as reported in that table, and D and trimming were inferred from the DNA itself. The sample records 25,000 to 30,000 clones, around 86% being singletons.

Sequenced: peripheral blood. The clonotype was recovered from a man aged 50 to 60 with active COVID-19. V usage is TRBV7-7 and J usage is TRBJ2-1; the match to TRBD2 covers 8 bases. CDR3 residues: CASSFTAGVAEQFF. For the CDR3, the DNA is TGTGCTAGCAGCTTTACAGCGGGAGTGGCTGAGCAGTTCTTC.